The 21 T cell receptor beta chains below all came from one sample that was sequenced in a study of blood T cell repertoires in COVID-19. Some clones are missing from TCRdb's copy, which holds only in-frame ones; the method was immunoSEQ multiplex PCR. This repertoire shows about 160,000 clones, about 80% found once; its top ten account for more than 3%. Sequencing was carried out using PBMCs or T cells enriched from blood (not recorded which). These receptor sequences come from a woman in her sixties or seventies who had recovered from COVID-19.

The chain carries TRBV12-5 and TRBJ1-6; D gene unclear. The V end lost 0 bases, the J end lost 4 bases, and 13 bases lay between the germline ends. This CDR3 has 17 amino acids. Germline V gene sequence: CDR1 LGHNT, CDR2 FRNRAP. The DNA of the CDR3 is TGTGCTAGTGGTTTGGTACTAAGAAGCACTTATAATTCACCCCTCCACTTT. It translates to CASGLVLRSTYNSPLHF.

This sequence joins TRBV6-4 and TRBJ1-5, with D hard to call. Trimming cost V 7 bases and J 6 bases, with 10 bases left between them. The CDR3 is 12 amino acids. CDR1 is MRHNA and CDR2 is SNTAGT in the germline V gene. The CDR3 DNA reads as TGTGCCAGCACCGGGGAGCGTCAGCCCCAGCATTTT. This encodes CASTGERQPQHF.

The CDR3 loop is CASSENHGGGDQPQHF. The CDR3 DNA sequence: TGCGCCAGCAGTGAGAACCACGGGGGAGGAGATCAGCCCCAGCATTTT. This chain connects TRBV10-2 to TRBJ1-5, with a tentative D call TRBD1 (5 bases). Germline loops: CDR1 WSHSY, CDR2 SAAADI. V lost 2 bases to trimming and J lost 5 bases, with 16 bases between them. This CDR3 spans 16 amino acids.

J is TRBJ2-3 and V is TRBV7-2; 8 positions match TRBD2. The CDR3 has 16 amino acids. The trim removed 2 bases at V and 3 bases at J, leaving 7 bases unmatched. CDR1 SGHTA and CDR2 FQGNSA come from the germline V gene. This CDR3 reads CASSLTTGLGTDTQYF. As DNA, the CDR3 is TGTGCCAGCAGCTTAACTACGGGACTAGGGACAGATACGCAGTATTTT. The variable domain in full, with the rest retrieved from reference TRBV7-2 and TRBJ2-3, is GAGVSQSPSNKVTEKGKDVELRCDPISGHTALYWYRQSLGQGLEFLIYFQGNSAPDKSGLPSDRFSAERTGGSVSTLTIQRTQQEDSAVYLCASSLTTGLGTDTQYFGPGTRLTVL.

The CDR3 loop reads CASSRRTDREATSLFF. CDR3 sequence (DNA): TGTGCCAGCTCACGCCGGACGGACAGGGAGGCGACCTCTCTGTTTTTT. The J gene is TRBJ1-4, the V gene TRBV18; 8 bases align to TRBD1. In germline, CDR1 is KGHSH, CDR2 LQKENI. This CDR3 spans 16 amino acids. V dropped 4 bases and J dropped 14; count of bases not matched to a gene: 18.

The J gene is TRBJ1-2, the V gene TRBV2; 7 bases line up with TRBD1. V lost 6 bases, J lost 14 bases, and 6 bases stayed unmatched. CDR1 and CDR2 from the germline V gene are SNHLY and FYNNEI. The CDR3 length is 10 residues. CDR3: CASSGQVSTF. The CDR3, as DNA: TGTGCCAGCAGCGGACAGGTGTCGACCTTC.

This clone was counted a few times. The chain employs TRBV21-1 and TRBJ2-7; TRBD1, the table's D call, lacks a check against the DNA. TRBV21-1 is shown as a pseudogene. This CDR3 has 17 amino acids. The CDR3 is CASSKGEGVTASYEQYF. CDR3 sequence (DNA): TGTGCCAGCAGCAAAGGTGAGGGGGTGACGGCCTCCTACGAGCAGTACTTC.

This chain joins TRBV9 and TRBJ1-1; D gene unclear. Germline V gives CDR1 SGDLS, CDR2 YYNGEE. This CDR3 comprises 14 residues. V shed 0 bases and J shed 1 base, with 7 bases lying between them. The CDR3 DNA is TGTGCCAGCAGCGTAGCTCAGAAGAACACTGAAGCTTTCTTT. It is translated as CASSVAQKNTEAFF.

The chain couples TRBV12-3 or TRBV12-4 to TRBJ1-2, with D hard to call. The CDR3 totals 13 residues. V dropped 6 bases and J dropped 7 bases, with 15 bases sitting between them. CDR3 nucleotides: TGTGCCAGCAGCCCTCATGAGGAGCTTGGCTACACCTTC. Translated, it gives CASSPHEELGYTF.

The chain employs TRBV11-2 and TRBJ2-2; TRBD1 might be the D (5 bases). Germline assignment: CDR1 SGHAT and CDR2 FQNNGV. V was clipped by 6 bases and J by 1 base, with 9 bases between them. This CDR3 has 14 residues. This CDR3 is CASSNDRNTGELFF. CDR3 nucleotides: TGTGCCAGCAGTAACGACAGGAACACCGGGGAGCTGTTTTTT.

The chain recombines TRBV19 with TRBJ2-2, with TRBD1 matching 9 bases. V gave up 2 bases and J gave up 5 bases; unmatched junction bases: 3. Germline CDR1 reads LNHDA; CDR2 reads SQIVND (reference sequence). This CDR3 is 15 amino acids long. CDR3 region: CASSIPGQGTGELFF. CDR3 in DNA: TGTGCCAGTAGTATACCGGGACAGGGTACCGGGGAGCTGTTTTTT.

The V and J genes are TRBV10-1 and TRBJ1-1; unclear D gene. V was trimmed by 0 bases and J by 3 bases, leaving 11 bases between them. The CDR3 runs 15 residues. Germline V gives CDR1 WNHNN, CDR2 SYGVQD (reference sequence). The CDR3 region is CASSESAGLDTEAFF. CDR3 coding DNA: TGCGCCAGCAGTGAGTCGGCAGGCCTGGACACTGAAGCTTTCTTT.

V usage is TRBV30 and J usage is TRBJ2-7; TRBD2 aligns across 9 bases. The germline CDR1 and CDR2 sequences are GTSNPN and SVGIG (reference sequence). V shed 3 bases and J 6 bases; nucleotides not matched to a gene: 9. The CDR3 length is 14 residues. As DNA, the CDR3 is TGTGCCTGGAGAAAAAGCGGGGGGTACAGCGAGCAGTACTTC. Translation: CAWRKSGGYSEQYF. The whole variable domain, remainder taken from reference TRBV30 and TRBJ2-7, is SQTIHQWPATLVQPVGSPLSLECTVEGTSNPNLYWYRQAAGRGLQLLFYSVGIGQISSEVPQNLSASRPQDRQFILSSKKLLLSDSGFYLCAWRKSGGYSEQYFGPGTRLTVT.

Here the CDR3 DNA reads TGTGCCACCAGTGACAGCCGGACAGGGGTAACTGAAGCTTTCTTT. Its protein product is CATSDSRTGVTEAFF. The V gene is TRBV24-1, the J gene TRBJ1-1; 9 bases are shared with TRBD1. This CDR3 spans 15 amino acids. The V and J ends lost 4 bases and 5 bases, in that order; junction bases with no gene match: 7. From germline, CDR1 is KGHDR and CDR2 SFDVKD.

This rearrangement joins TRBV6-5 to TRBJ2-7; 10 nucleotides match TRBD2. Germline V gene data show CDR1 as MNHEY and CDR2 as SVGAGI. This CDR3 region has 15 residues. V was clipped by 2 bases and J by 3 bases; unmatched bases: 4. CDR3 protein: CASSYIAGGFYEQYF. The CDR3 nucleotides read TGTGCCAGCAGTTACATAGCGGGGGGATTCTACGAGCAGTACTTC.

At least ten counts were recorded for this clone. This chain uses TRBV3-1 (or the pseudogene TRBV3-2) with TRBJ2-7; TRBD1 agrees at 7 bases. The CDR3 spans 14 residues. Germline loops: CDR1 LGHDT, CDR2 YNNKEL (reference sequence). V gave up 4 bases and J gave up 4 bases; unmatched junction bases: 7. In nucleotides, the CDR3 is TGTGCCAGCAGCCTACAGACAGGGATTTACGAGCAGTACTTC. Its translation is CASSLQTGIYEQYF.

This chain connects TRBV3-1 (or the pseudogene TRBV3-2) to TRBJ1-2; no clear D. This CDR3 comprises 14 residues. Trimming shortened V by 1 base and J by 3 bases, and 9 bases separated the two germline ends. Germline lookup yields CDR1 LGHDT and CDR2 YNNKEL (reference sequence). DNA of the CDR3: TGTGCCAGCAGCCAAGGGCTCATGGACTATGGCTACACCTTC. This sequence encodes CASSQGLMDYGYTF.

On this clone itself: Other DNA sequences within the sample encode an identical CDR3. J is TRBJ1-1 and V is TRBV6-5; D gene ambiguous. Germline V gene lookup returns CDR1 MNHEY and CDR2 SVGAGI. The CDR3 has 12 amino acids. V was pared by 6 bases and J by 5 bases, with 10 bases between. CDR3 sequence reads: CASSPTGTEAFF. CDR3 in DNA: TGTGCCAGCAGCCCGACGGGAACTGAAGCTTTCTTT.

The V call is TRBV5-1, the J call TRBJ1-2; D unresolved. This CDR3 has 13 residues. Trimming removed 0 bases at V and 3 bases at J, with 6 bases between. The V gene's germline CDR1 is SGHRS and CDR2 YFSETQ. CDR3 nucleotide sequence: TGCGCCAGCAGCTTGGGTCGGGACTATGGCTACACCTTC. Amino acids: CASSLGRDYGYTF. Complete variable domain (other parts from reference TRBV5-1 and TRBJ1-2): KAGVTQTPRYLIKTRGQQVTLSCSPISGHRSVSWYQQTPGQGLQFLFEYFSETQRNKGNFPGRFSGRQFSNSRSEMNVSTLELGDSALYLCASSLGRDYGYTFGSGTRLTVV.

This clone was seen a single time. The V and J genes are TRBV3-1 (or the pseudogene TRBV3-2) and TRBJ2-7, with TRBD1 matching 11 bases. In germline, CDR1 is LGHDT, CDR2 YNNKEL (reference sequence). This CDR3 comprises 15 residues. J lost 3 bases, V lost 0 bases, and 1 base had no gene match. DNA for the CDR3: TGTGCCAGCAGCCAAGATGGGACAGGGGGCTACGAGCAGTACTTC. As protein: CASSQDGTGGYEQYF.

For the CDR3, the DNA is TGCGCCAGCAGCCCTACGAACCGGGTCCAAGAGACCCAGTACTTC. Residues: CASSPTNRVQETQYF. The chain joins TRBV4-1 to TRBJ2-5; D is uncertain. V dropped 4 bases and J dropped 1 base, with 13 bases sitting between them. The germline V gene encodes CDR1 MGHRA and CDR2 YSYEKL. The CDR3 has 15 residues.